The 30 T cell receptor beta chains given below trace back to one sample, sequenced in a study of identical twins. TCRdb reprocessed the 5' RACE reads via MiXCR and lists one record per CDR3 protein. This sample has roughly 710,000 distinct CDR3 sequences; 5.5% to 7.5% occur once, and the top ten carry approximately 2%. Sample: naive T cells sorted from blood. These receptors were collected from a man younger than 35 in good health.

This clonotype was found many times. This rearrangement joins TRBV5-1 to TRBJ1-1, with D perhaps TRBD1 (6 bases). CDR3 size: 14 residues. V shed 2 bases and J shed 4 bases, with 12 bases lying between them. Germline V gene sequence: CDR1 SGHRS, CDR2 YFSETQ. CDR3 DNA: TGCGCCAGCAGCTTCGGACCAGGGGTCACTGAAGCTTTCTTT. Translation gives CASSFGPGVTEAFF.

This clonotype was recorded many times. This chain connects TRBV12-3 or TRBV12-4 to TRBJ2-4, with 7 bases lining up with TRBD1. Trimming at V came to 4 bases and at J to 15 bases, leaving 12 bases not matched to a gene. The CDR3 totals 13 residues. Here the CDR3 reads CASSSTLDRKGYF. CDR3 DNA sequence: TGTGCCAGCAGTTCAACCCTGGACAGGAAAGGGTACTTC.

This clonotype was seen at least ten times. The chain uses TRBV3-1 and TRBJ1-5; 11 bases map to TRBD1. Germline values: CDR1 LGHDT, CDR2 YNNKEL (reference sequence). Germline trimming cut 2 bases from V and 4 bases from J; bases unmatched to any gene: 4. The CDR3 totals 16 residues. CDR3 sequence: CASSQSDRGRNQPQHF. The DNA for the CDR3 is TGTGCCAGCAGCCAATCGGACAGGGGGCGAAATCAGCCCCAGCATTTT.

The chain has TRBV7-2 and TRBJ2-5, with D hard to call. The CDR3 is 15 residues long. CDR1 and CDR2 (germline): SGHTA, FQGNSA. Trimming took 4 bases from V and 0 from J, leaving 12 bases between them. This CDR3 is CASSSRIGNQETQYF. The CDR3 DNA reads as TGTGCCAGCAGCTCGAGAATAGGAAACCAAGAGACCCAGTACTTC. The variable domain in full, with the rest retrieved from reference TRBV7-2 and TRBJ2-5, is GAGVSQSPSNKVTEKGKDVELRCDPISGHTALYWYRQSLGQGLEFLIYFQGNSAPDKSGLPSDRFSAERTGGSVSTLTIQRTQQEDSAVYLCASSSRIGNQETQYFGPGTRLLVL.

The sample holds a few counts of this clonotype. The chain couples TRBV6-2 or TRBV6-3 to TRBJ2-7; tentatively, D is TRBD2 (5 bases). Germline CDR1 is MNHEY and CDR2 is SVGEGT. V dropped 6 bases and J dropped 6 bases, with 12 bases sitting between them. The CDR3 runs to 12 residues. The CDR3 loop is CASRPRVGEQYF. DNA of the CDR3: TGTGCCAGCAGACCGAGGGTCGGCGAGCAGTACTTC.

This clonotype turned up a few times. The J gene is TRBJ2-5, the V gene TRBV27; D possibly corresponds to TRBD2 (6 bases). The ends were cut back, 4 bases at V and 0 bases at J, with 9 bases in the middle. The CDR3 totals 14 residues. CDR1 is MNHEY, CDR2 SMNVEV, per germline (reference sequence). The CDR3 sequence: CASSSAGYQETQYF. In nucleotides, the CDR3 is TGTGCCAGCAGTTCAGCGGGTTACCAAGAGACCCAGTACTTC.

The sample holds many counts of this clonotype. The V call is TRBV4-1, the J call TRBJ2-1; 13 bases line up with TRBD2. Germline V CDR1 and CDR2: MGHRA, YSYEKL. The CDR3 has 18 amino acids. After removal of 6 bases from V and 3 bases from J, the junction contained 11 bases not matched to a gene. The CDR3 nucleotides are TGCGCCAGCAGGGGGGGTGGGGGACTAGCGGGACGCTACAATGAGCAGTTCTTC. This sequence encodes CASRGGGGLAGRYNEQFF.

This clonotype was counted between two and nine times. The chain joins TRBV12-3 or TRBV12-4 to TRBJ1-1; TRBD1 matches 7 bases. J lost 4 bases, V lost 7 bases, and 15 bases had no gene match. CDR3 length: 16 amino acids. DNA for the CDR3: TGTGCCAGCATGGGGGGGCAGGGGGGTGGTGGCACTGAAGCTTTCTTT. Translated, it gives CASMGGQGGGGTEAFF.

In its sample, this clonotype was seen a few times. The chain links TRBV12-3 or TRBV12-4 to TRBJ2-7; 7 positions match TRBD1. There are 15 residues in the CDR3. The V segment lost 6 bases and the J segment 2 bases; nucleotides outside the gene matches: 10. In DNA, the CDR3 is TGTGCCAGCAGCGCAAGGGACAGCGCTCCCTACGAGCAGTACTTC. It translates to CASSARDSAPYEQYF.

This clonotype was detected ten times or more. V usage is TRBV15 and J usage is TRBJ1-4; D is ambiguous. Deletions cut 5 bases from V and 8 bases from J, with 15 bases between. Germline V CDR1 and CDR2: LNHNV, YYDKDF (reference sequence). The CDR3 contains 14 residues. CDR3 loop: CATSPGHFVEKLFF. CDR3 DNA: TGTGCCACCAGCCCGGGCCATTTCGTGGAAAAACTGTTTTTT.

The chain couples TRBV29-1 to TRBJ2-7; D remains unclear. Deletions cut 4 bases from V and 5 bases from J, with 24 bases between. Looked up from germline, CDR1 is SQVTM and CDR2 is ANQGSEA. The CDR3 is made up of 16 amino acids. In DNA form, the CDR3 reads TGCAGCGTTGCAGGAACAGCCACGGAACAAACTGACGAGCAGTACTTC. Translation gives CSVAGTATEQTDEQYF.

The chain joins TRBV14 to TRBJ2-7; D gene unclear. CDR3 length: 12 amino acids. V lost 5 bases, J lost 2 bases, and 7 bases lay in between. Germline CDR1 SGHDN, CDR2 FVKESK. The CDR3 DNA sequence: TGTGCCAGCAGCTGGGCCCCCTACGAGCAGTACGTC. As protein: CASSWAPYEQYV.

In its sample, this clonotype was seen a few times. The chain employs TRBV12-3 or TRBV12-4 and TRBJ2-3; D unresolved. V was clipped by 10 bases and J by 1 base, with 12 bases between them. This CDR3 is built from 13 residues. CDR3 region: CAIRSQGTDTQYF. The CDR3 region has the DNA TGTGCCATCCGGAGCCAGGGCACAGATACGCAGTATTTT.

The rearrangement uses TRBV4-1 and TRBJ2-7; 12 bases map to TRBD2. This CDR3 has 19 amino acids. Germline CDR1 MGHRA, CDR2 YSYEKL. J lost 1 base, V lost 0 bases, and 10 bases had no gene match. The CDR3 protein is CASSQDSFVGTSGSYEQYV. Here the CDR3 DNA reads TGCGCCAGCAGCCAAGATAGTTTCGTTGGGACTAGCGGGTCCTACGAGCAGTACGTC.

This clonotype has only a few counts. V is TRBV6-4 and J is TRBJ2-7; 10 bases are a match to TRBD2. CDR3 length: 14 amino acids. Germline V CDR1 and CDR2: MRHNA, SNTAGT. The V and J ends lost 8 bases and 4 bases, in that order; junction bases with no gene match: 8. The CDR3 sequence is CASRSTSGIYEQYV. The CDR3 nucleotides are TGTGCCAGCCGCTCAACTAGCGGGATATACGAGCAGTACGTC.

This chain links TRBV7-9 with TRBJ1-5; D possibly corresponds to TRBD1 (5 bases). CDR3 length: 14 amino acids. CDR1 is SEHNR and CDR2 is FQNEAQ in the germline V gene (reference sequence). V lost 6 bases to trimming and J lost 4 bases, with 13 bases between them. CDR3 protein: CASSNRDQNQPQHF. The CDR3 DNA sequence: TGTGCCAGCAGTAACCGGGACCAAAATCAGCCCCAGCATTTT.

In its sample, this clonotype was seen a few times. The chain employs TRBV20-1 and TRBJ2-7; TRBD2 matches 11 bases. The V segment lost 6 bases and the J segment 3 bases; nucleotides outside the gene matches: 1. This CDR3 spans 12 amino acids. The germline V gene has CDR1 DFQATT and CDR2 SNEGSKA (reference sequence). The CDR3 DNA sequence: TGCAGTGCCGGACTAGCGGGCTACGAGCAGTACTTC. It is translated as CSAGLAGYEQYF.

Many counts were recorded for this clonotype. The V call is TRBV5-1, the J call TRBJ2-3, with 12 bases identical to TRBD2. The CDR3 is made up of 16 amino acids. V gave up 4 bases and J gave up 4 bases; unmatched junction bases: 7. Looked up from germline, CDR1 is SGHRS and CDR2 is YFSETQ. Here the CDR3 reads CASSTILAGGADTQYF. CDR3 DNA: TGCGCCAGCAGCACCATCCTAGCGGGAGGGGCAGATACGCAGTATTTT.

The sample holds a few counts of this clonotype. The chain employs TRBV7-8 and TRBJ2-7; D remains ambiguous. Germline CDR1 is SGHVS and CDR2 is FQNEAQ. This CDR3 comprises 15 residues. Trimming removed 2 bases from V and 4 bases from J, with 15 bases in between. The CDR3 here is CASSLYVTPLYEQYF. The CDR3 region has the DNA TGTGCCAGCAGCTTATATGTCACACCCCTTTACGAGCAGTACTTC.

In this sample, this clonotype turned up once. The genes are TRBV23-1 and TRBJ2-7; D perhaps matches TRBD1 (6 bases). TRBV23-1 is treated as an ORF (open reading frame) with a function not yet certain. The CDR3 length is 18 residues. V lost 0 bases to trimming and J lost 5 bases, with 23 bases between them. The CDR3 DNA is TGCGCCAGCAGTCAATCACGTCAGGGGTATGATCCCGTCCACGAGCAGTACGTC. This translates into CASSQSRQGYDPVHEQYV.

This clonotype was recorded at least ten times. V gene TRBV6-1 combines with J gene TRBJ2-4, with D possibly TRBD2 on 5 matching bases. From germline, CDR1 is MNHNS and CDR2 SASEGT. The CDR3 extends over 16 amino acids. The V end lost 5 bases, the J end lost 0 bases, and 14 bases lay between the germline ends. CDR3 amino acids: CASSPGAELAKNIQYF. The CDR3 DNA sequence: TGTGCCAGCAGTCCCGGAGCGGAGCTAGCCAAAAACATTCAGTACTTC.

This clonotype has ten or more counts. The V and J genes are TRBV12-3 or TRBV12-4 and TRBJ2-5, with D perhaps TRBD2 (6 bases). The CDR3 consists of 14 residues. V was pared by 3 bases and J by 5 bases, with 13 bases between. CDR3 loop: CASSFGGPQETQYF. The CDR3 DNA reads TGTGCCAGCAGTTTCGGGGGACCTCAGGAGACCCAGTACTTC.

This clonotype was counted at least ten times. The CDR3 nucleotides read TGCAGCGCAGGACAGGGGAGATCCTACGAGCAGTACTTC. Its translation: CSAGQGRSYEQYF. The rearrangement uses TRBV29-1 and TRBJ2-7, with 9 bases matching TRBD1. This CDR3 is 13 amino acids long. In germline, CDR1 is SQVTM, CDR2 ANQGSEA. V dropped 7 bases and J dropped 1; count of bases not matched to a gene: 5.

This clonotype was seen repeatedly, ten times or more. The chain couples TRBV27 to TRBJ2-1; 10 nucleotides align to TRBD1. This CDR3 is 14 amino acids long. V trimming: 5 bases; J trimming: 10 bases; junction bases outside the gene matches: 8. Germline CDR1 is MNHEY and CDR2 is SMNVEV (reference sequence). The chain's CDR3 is CASSPRQGAWEQFF. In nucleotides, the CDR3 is TGTGCCAGCAGTCCAAGACAGGGGGCGTGGGAGCAGTTCTTC.

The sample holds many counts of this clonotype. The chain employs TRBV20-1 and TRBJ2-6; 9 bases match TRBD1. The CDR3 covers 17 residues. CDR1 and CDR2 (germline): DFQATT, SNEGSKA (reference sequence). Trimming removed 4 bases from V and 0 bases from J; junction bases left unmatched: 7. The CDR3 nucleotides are TGCAGTGCTATCCGAGGGACAGGGTTCTCTGGGGCCAACGTCCTGACTTTC. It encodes CSAIRGTGFSGANVLTF.

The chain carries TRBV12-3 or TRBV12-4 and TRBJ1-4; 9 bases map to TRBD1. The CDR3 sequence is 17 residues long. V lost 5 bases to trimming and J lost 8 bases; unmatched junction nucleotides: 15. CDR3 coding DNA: TGTGCCAGCAGTGACCGGGACAGGGTAAAGCAGGGGGAAAAACTGTTTTTT. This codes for CASSDRDRVKQGEKLFF.

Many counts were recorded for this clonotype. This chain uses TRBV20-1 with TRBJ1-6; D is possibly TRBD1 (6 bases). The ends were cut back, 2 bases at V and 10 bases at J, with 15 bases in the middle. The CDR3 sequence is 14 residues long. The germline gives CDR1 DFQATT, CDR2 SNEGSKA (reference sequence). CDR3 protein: CSARPTGPRSPLHF. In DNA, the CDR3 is TGCAGTGCTAGACCAACAGGGCCAAGGTCACCCCTCCACTTT.

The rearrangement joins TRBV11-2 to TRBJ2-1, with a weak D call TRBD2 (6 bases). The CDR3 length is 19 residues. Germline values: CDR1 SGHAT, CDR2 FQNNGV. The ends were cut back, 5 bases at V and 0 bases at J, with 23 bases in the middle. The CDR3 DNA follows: TGTGCCAGCAGCCGCATCAGGGACGGGAGAAAGAGCTCCTACAATGAGCAGTTCTTC. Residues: CASSRIRDGRKSSYNEQFF.

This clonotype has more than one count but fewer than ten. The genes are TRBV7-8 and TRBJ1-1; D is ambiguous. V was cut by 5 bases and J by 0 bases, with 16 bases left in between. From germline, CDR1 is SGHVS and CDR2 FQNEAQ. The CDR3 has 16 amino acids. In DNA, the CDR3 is TGTGCCAGCAGCCTGGAGCCGACACCCATGAACACTGAAGCTTTCTTT. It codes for CASSLEPTPMNTEAFF.

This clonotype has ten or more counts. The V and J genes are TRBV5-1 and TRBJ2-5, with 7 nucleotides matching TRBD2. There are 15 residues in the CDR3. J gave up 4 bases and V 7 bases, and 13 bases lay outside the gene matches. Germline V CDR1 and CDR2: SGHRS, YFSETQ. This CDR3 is CASSSPGRNLETQYF. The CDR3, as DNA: TGCGCCAGCTCTTCCCCCGGGAGGAATTTAGAGACCCAGTACTTC.